This TCR beta chain appears in the sequencing data of a study of cytomegalovirus exposure and HLA in healthy donors (dated 2017 in TCRdb). For context, the study as a whole: The 650 to 800 repertoires of the first cohort and the 110 or so validation repertoires were produced on the same platform, according to a later analysis. The aim of the study was to test whether cataloging public T cell receptors could identify signatures of past pathogen exposure. A separate validation cohort of some 130 different subjects was used in addition to the roughly 700-subject first cohort. The study combined high-throughput TCR immunosequencing, statistical association of individual TCRs with disease status, and machine learning to predict cytomegalovirus infection status.

The library was produced with the immunoSEQ multiplex PCR assay. The paper's data handling went like this. A statistical classification framework was built for diagnosing cytomegalovirus status from the catalog of TCR beta chain sequences. TCRdb stores this immuneACCESS table with in-frame sequences only. Part of the clones is absent; in the studies checked, under half of the shortfall reflects unresolved V genes, and no reason is known for the rest. Clone size and the V and J calls come from that table; the DNA yielded D and trimming. The sample table shows 250,000 to 350,000 clones, and roughly 87% are seen once. The top ten hold over 0.9% of the sample. Study-level results and caveats: In the study, roughly 160 TCR beta chains were listed as associated with cytomegalovirus. The classifier was reported to diagnose cytomegalovirus status with high specificity and sensitivity in both the original cohort and the validation cohort. Subsequent analysis determined that TCRs grouped into clusters in the first cohort also showed a tendency toward co-occurrence across the roughly 110 validation repertoires, and roughly 95% of cluster scores exceeded 0. In vitro tests confirmed that a few of the cytomegalovirus-associated TCR beta chains recognize cytomegalovirus antigens. A later analysis lacked HLA typing for the validation cohort, so it scored co-occurrence in that cohort across all 120 or so repertoires. Most TCR sequences were seen in very few donors, while some public TCRs were found in many individuals. The authors suggested that the approach could potentially be generalized to other disease states and immunological phenotypes.

The donors belonged to the validation cohort of about 110 subjects, which was separate from the roughly 670-subject first cohort. According to the germline V gene (reference sequence), CDR1 reads SGHKS and CDR2 reads YYEKEE. Inclusive of the bounding cysteine and phenylalanine, the CDR3 is 14 residues long. The DNA shown is the 42-base CDR3, in frame from base 1. Trimming leaves V shorter by 4 bases and J shorter by 5 bases, with the junction holding 4 bases beyond the gene matches. A remark on this clone: This receptor's antigen is unknown. No base quality values were provided; no much bigger clone lies one nucleotide off.

Sequenced sample: PBMCs. The TCR was taken from a man aged 25-45 years in good health and CMV-seronegative. The chain was built from TRBV5-5 and TRBJ1-1; TRBD1 lines up with 11 middle nucleotides. The nucleotides read TGTGCCAGCAGCCTCCGGGACAGGGGGACTGAAGCTTTCTTT. Translated, this gives CASSLRDRGTEAFF.